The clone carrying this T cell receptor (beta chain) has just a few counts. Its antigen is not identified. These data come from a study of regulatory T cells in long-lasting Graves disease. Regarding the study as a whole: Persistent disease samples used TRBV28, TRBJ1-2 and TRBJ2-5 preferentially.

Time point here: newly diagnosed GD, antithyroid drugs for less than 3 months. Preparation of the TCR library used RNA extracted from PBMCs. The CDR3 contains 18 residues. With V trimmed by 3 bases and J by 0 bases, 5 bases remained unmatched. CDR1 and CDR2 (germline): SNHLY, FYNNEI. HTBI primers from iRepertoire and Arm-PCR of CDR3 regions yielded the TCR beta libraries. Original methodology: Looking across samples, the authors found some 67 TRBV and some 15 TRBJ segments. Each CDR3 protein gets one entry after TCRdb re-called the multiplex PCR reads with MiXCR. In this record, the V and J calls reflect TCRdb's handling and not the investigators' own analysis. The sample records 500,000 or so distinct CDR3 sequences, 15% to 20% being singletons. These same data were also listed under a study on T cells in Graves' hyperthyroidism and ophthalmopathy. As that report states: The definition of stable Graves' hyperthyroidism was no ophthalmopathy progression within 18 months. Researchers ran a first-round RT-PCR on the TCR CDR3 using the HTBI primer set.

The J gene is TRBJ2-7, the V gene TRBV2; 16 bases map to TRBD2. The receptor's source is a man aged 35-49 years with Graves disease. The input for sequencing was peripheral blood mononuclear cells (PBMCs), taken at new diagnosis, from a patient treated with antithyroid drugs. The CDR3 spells CASSETGTSGRASYEQYF. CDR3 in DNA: TGTGCCAGCAGTGAGACCGGGACTAGCGGGAGGGCCTCCTACGAGCAGTACTTC.